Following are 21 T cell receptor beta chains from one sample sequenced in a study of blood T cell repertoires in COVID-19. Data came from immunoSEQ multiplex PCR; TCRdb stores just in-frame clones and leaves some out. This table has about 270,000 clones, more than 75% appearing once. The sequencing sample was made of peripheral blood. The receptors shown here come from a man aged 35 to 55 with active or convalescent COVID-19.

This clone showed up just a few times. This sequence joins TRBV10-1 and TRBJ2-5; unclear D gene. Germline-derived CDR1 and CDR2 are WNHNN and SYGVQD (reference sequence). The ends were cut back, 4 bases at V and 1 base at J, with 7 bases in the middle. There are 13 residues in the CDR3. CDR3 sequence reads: CASSATLQETQYF. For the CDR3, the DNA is TGCGCCAGCAGTGCAACTCTCCAAGAGACCCAGTACTTC.

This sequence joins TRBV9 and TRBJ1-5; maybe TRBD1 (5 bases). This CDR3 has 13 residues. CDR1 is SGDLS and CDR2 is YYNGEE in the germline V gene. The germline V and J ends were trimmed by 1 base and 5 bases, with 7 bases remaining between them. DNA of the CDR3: TGTGCCAGCAGCGTACAGGGCGATCAGCCCCAGCATTTT. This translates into CASSVQGDQPQHF.

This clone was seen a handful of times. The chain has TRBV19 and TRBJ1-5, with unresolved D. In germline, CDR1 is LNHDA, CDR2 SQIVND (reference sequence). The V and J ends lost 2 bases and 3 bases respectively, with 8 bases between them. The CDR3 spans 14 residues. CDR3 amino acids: CASSISQFNQPQHF. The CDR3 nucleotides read TGTGCCAGTAGTATAAGTCAGTTCAATCAGCCCCAGCATTTT.

The CDR3 coding sequence is TGTGCCAGCAGCCCCTCCCGGACAGGGCAGACCCAGTACTTC. Its protein is CASSPSRTGQTQYF. The chain employs TRBV7-7 and TRBJ2-5, with TRBD1 matching over 8 bases. With V trimmed by 5 bases and J by 6 bases, 8 bases remained unmatched. Germline CDR1 is SSHAT and CDR2 is FNYEAQ (reference sequence). The CDR3 length is 14 residues.

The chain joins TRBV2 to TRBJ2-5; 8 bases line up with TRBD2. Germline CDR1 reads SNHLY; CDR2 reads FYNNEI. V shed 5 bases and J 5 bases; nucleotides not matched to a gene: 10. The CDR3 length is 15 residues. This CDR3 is CASSPKLAVMETQYF. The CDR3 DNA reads TGTGCCAGCAGTCCAAAACTAGCGGTCATGGAGACCCAGTACTTC.

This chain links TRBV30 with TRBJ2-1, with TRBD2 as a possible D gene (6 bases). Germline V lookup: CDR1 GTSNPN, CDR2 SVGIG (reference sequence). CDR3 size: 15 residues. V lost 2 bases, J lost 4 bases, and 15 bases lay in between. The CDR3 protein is CAWSLSGSIYNEQFF. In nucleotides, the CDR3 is TGTGCCTGGAGTTTAAGCGGGTCAATTTACAATGAGCAGTTCTTC.

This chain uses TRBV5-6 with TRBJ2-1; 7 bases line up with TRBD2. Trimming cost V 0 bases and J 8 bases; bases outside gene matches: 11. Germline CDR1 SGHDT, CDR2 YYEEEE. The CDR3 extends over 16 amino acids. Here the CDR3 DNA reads TGTGCCAGCAGCTTGGCCACTGGCGGGAGTTTCTATGAGCAGTTCTTC. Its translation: CASSLATGGSFYEQFF. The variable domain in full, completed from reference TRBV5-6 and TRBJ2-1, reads DAGVTQSPTHLIKTRGQQVTLRCSPKSGHDTVSWYQQALGQGPQFIFQYYEEEERQRGNFPDRFSGHQFPNYSSELNVNALLLGDSALYLCASSLATGGSFYEQFFGPGTRLTVL.

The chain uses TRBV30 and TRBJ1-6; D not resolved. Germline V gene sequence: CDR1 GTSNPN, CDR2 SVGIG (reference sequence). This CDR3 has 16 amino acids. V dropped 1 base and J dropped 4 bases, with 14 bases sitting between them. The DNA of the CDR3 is TGTGCCTGGAGTGGCATTACGCAACGGTATAATTCACCCCTCCACTTT. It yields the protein CAWSGITQRYNSPLHF.

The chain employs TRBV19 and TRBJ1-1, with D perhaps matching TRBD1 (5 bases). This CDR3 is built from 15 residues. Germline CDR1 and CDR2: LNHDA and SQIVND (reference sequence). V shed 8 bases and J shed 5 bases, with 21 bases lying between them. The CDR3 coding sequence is TGTGCCAGTCAGAGTTATGGGGGGTGGAGAACTGAAGCTTTCTTT. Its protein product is CASQSYGGWRTEAFF.

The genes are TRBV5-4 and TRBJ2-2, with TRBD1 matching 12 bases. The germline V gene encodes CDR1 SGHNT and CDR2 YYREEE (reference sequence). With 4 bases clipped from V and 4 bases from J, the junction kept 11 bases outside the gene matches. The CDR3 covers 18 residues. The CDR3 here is CASSRGGDRGQGTGELFF. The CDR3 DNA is TGTGCCAGCAGCCGTGGTGGGGACAGGGGGCAAGGCACCGGGGAGCTGTTTTTT.

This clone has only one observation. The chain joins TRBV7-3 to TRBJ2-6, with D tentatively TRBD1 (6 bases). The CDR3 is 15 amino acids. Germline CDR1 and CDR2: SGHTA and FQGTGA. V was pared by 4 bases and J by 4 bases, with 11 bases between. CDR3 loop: CASSSTGLGANVLTF. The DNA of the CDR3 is TGTGCCAGCAGCTCTACAGGGCTAGGGGCCAACGTCCTGACTTTC.

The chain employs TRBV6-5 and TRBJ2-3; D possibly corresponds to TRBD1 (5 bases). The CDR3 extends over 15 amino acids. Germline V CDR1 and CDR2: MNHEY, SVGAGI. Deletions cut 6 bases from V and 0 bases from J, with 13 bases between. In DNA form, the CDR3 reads TGTGCCAGCAGGGCATCAGGGATGAGCACAGATACGCAGTATTTT. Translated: CASRASGMSTDTQYF.

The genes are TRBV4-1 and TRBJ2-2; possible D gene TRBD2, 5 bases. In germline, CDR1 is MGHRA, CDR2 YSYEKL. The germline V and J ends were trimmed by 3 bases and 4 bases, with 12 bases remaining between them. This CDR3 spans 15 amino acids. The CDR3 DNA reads TGCGCCAGCAGCCATCCAGCGGAGCTCACCGGGGAGCTGTTTTTT. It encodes CASSHPAELTGELFF.

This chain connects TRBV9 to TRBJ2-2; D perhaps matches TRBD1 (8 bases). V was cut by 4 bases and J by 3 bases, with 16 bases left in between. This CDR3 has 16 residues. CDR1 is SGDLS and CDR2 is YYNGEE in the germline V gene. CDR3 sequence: CASSPGGGQDTGELFF. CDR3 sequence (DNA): TGTGCCAGCAGCCCCGGCGGGGGACAGGACACCGGGGAGCTGTTTTTT. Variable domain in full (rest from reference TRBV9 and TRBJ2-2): DSGVTQTPKHLITATGQRVTLRCSPRSGDLSVYWYQQSLDQGLQFLIQYYNGEERAKGNILERFSAQQFPDLHSELNLSSLELGDSALYFCASSPGGGQDTGELFFGEGSRLTVL.

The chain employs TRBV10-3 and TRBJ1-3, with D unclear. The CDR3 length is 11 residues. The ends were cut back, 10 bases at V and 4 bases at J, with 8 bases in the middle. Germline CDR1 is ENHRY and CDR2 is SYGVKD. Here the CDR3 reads CATKQGNTIYF. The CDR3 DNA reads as TGTGCCACCAAACAGGGAAACACCATATATTTT.

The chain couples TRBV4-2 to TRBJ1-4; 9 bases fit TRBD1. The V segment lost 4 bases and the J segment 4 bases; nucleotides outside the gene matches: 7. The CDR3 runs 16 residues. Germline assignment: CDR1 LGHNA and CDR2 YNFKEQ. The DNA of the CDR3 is TGTGCCAGCAGCCCCCCGGACAGGGGCTTTAATGAAAAACTGTTTTTT. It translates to CASSPPDRGFNEKLFF.

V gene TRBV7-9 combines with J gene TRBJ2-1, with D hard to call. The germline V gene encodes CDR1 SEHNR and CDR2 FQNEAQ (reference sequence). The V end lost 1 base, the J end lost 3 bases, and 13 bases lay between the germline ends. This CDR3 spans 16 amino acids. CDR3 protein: CASSLVVAALYNEQFF. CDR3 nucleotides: TGTGCCAGCAGCTTAGTGGTAGCTGCACTCTACAATGAGCAGTTCTTC.

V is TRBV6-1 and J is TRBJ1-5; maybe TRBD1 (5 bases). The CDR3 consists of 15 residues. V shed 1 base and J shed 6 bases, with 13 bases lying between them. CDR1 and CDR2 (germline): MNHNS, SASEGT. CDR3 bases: TGTGCCAGCAGTGAAGTTAGGGCAGGGATTCAGCCCCAGCATTTT. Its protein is CASSEVRAGIQPQHF.

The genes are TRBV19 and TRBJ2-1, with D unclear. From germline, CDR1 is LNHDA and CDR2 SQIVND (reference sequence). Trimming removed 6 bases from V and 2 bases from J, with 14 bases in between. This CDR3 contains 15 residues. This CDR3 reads CASSDRVRAYNEQFF. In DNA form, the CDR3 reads TGTGCCAGTAGCGACCGGGTAAGAGCCTACAATGAGCAGTTCTTC.

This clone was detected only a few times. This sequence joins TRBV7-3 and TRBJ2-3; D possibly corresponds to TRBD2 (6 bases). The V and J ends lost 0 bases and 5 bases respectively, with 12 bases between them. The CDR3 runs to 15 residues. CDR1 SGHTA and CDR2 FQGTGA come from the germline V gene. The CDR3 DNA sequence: TGTGCCAGCAGCTTAACGTTTACGCGGGGAGATACGCAGTATTTT. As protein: CASSLTFTRGDTQYF.

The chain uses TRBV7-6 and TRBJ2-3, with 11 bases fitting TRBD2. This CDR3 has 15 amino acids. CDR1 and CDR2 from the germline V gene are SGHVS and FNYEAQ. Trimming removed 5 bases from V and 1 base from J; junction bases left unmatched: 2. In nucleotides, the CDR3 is TGTGCCAGCAGCCGGGGACTAGCGGGCACAGATACGCAGTATTTT. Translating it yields CASSRGLAGTDTQYF. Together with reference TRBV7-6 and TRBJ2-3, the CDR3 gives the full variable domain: GAGVSQSPRYKVTKRGQDVALRCDPISGHVSLYWYRQALGQGPEFLTYFNYEAQQDKSGLPNDRFSAERPEGSISTLTIQRTEQRDSAMYRCASSRGLAGTDTQYFGPGTRLTVL.